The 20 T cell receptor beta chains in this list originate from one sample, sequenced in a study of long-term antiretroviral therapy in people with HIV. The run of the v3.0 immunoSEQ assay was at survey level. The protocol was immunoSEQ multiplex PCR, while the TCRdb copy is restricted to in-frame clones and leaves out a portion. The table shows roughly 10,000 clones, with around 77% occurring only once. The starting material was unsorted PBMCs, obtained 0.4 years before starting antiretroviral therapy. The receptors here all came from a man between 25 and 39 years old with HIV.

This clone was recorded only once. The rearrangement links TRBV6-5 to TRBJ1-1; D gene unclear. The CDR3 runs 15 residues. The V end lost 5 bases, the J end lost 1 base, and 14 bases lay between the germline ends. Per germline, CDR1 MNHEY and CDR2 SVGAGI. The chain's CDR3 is CASSPRGGRNTEAFF. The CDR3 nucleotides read TGTGCCAGCAGTCCCCGGGGAGGAAGGAACACTGAAGCTTTCTTT.

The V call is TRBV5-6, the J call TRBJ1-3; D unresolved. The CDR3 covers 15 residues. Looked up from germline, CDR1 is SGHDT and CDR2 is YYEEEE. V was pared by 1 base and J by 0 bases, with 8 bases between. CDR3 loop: CASSLPANSGNTIYF. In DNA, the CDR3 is TGTGCCAGCAGCTTGCCGGCGAACTCTGGAAACACCATATATTTT.

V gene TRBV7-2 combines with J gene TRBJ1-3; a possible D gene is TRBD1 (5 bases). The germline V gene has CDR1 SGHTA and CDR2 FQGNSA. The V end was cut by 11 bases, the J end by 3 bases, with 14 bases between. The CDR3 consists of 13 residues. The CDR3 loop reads CAPTGTSGNTIYF. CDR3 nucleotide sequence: TGTGCCCCTACCGGGACGAGTGGAAACACCATATATTTT.

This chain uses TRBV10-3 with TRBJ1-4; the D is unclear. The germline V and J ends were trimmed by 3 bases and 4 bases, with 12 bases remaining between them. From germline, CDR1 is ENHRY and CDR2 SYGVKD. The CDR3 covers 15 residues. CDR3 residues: CAISDSRQSNEKLFF. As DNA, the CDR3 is TGTGCCATCAGTGACTCCCGGCAGAGTAATGAAAAACTGTTTTTT.

CDR3 loop: CASSSPATGANTEAFF. DNA of the CDR3: TGTGCCAGCAGTTCCCCCGCAACAGGGGCGAACACTGAAGCTTTCTTT. The V call is TRBV28, the J call TRBJ1-1, with 7 bases matching TRBD1. The CDR3 runs to 16 residues. Per the germline V gene, CDR1 is MDHEN and CDR2 is SYDVKM. The J segment lost 1 base and the V segment lost 4 bases, leaving 9 bases of the junction unmatched. Full variable domain (remainder filled in from reference TRBV28 and TRBJ1-1): DVKVTQSSRYLVKRTGEKVFLECVQDMDHENMFWYRQDPGLGLRLIYFSYDVKMKEKGDIPEGYSVSREKKERFSLILESASTNQTSMYLCASSSPATGANTEAFFGQGTRLTVV.

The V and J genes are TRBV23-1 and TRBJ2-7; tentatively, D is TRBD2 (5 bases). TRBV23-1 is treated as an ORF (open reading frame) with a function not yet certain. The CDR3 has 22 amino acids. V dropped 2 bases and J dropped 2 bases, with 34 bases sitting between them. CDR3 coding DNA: TGCGCCAGCAGTCAACCCGCCTCCTCCGGGAAGGGCCCAGCGGTTAAAACCTACGAGCAGTACTTC. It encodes CASSQPASSGKGPAVKTYEQYF.

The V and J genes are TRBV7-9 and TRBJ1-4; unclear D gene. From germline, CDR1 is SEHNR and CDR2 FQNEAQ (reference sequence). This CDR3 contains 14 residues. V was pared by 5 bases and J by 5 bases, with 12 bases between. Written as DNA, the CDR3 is TGTGCCAGCAGCCCCTCCGGGCAGAATGAAAAACTGTTTTTT. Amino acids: CASSPSGQNEKLFF.

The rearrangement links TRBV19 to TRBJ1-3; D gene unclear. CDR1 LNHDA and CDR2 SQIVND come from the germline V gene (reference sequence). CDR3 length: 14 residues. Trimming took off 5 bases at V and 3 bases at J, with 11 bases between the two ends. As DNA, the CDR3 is TGTGCCAGTAGTCTCGACTTGGGTGGAAACACCATATATTTT. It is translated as CASSLDLGGNTIYF.

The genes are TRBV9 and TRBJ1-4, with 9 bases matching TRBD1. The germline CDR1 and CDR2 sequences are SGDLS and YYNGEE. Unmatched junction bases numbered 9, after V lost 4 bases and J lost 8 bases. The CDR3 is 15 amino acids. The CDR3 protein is CASSPRQGDGEKLFF. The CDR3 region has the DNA TGTGCCAGCAGCCCTCGACAGGGGGATGGCGAAAAACTGTTTTTT.

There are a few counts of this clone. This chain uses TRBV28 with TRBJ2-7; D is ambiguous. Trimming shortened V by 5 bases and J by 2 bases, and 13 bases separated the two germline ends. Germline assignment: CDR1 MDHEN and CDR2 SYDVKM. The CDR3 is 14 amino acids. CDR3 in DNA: TGTGCCAGCAGTCCATCTCTGGGAACCTACGAGCAGTACTTC. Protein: CASSPSLGTYEQYF.

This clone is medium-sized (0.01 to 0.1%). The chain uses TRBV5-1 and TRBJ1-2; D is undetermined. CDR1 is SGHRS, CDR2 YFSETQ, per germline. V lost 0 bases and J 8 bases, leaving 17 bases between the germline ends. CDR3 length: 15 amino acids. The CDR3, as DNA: TGCGCCAGCAGCTTGGTACCGGGTTCCGGGCTCGGCTACACCTTC. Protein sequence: CASSLVPGSGLGYTF.

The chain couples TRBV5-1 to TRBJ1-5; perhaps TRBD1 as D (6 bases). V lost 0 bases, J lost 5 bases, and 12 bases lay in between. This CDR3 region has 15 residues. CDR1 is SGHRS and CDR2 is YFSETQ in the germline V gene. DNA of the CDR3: TGCGCCAGCAGCTTGGAGAACAGGGTAGATCAGCCCCAGCATTTT. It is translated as CASSLENRVDQPQHF.

CDR3 residues: CASSLLRVGVSQETQYF. For the CDR3, the DNA is TGTGCCAGCAGCTTACTCCGTGTGGGGGTTTCCCAAGAGACCCAGTACTTC. The chain uses TRBV7-9 and TRBJ2-5; D may be TRBD1 or TRBD2 (5 bases each). From germline, CDR1 is SEHNR and CDR2 FQNEAQ (reference sequence). The CDR3 sequence is 17 residues long. V shed 2 bases and J shed 1 base, with 17 bases lying between them.

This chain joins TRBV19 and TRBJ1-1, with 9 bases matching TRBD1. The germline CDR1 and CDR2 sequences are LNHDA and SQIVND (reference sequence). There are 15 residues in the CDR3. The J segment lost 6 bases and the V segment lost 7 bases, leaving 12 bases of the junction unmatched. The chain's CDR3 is CASIPQGALPAEAFF. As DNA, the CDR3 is TGTGCCAGTATCCCACAGGGGGCACTCCCCGCTGAAGCTTTCTTT.

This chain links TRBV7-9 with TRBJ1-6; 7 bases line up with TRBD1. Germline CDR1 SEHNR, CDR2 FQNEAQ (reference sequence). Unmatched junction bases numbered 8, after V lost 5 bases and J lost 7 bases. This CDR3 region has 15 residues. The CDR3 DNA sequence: TGTGCCAGCAGCCGGCAGACAGGGACGAATTCACCCCTCCACTTT. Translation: CASSRQTGTNSPLHF.

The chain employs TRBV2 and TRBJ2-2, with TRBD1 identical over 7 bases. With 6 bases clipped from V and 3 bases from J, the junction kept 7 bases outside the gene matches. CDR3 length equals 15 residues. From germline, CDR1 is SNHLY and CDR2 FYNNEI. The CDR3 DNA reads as TGTGCCAGCAGATTGACAGGGATGGACACCGGGGAGCTGTTTTTT. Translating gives CASRLTGMDTGELFF.

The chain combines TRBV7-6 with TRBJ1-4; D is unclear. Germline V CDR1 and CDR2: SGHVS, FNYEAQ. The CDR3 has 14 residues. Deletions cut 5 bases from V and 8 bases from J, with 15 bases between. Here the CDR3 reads CASSLTPHGEKLFF. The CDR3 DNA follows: TGTGCCAGCAGCCTAACCCCCCATGGGGAAAAACTGTTTTTT. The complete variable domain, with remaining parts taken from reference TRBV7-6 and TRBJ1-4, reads GAGVSQSPRYKVTKRGQDVALRCDPISGHVSLYWYRQALGQGPEFLTYFNYEAQQDKSGLPNDRFSAERPEGSISTLTIQRTEQRDSAMYRCASSLTPHGEKLFFGSGTQLSVL.

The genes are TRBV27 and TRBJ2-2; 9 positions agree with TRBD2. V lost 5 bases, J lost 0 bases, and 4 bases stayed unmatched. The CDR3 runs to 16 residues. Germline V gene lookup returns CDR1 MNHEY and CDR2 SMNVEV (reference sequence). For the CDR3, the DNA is TGTGCCAGCAGTCCCCGACTAGCGGCGAACACCGGGGAGCTGTTTTTT. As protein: CASSPRLAANTGELFF.

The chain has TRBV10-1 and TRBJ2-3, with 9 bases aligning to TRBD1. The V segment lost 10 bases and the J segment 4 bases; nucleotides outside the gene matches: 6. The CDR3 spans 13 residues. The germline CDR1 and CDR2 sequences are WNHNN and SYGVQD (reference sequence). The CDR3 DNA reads TGCGCCACTAAACAGGGGGCGGCAGATACGCAGTATTTT. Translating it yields CATKQGAADTQYF.

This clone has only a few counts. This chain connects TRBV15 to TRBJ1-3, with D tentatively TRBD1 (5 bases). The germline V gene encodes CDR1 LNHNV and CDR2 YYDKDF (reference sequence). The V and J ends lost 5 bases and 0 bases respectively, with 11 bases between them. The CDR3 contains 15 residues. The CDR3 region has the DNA TGTGCCACCAGCGGGGGACGGCTCTCTGGAAACACCATATATTTT. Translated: CATSGGRLSGNTIYF.